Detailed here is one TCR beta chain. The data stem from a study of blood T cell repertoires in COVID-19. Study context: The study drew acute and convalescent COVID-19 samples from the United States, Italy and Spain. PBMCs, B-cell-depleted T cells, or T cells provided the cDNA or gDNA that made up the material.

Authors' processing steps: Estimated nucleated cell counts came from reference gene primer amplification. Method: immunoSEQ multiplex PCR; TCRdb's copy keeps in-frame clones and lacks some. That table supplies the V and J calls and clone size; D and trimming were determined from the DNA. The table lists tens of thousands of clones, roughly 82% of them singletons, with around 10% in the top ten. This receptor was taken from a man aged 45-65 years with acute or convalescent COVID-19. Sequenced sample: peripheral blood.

This CDR3 reads CASSEGGAGETQYF. The CDR3 nucleotides read TGTGCCAGCAGTGAGGGGGGGGCTGGGGAGACCCAGTACTTC. The genes are TRBV2 and TRBJ2-5, with a possible D match to TRBD2 (7 bases). The CDR3 has 14 residues. The germline V and J ends were trimmed by 3 bases and 5 bases, with 13 bases remaining between them. The germline gives CDR1 SNHLY, CDR2 FYNNEI.